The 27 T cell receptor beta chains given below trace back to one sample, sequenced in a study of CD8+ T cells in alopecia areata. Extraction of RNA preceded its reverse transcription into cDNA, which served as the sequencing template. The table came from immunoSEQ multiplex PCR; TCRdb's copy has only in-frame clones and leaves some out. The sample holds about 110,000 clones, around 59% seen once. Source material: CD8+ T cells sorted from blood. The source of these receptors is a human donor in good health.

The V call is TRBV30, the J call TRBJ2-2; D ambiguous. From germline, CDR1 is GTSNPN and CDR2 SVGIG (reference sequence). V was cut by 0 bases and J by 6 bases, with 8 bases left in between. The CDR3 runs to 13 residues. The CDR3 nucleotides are TGTGCCTGGAGTGTAGCCCGACCCGGGGAGCTGTTTTTT. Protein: CAWSVARPGELFF. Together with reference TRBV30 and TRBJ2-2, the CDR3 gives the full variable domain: SQTIHQWPATLVQPVGSPLSLECTVEGTSNPNLYWYRQAAGRGLQLLFYSVGIGQISSEVPQNLSASRPQDRQFILSSKKLLLSDSGFYLCAWSVARPGELFFGEGSRLTVL.

CDR3 in amino acids: CASSWDTGTSAYEQYF. For the CDR3, the DNA is TGTGCCAGCAGTTGGGATACCGGGACTAGCGCCTACGAGCAGTACTTC. The chain employs TRBV27 and TRBJ2-7; 10 bases match TRBD2. The germline V gene encodes CDR1 MNHEY and CDR2 SMNVEV (reference sequence). CDR3 size: 16 residues. V lost 4 bases to trimming and J lost 2 bases; unmatched junction nucleotides: 8.

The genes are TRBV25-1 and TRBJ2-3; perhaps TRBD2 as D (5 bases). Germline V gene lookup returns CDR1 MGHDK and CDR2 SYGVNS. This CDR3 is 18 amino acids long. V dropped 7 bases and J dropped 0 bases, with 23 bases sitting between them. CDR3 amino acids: CASISGPPRERSTDTQYF. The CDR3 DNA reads TGTGCCAGCATTTCCGGGCCGCCCCGGGAAAGAAGCACAGATACGCAGTATTTT.

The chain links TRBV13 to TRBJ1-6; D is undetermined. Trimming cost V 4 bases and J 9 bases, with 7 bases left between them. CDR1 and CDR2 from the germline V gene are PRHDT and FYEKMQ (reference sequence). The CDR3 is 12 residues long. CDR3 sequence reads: CASSSSPSPLHF. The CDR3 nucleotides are TGTGCCAGCAGCTCATCACCTTCACCCCTCCACTTT.

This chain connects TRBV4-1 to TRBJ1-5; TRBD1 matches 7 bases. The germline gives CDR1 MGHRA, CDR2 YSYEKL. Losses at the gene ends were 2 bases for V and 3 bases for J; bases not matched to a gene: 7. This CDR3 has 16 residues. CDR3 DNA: TGCGCCAGCAGCCAAAGGGGGACAGTAGACAATCAGCCCCAGCATTTT. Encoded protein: CASSQRGTVDNQPQHF.

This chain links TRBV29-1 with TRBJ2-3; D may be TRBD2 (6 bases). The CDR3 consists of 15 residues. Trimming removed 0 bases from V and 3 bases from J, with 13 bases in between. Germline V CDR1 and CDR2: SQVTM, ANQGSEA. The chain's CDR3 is CSVEDRLEGTDTQYF. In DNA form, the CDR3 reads TGCAGCGTTGAAGATCGTCTGGAGGGGACAGATACGCAGTATTTT.

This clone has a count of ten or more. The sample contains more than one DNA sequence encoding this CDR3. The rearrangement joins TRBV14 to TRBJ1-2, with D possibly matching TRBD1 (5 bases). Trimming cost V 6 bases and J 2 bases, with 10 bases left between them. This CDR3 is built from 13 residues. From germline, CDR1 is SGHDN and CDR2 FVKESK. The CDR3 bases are TGTGCCAGCAGTCCCGGGACGAACTATGGCTACACCTTC. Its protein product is CASSPGTNYGYTF.

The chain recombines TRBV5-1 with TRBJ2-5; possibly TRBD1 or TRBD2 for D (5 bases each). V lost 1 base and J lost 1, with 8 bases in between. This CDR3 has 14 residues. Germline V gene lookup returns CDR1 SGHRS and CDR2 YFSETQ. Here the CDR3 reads CASSLWGSQETQYF. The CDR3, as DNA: TGCGCCAGCAGCTTGTGGGGGTCCCAAGAGACCCAGTACTTC.

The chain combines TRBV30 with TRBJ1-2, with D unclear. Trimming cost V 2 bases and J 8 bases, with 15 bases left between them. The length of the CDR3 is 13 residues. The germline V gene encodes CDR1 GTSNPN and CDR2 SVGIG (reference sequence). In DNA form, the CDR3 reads TGTGCCTGGAGTACGGTTGCAGGTCGGGGCTACACCTTC. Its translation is CAWSTVAGRGYTF.

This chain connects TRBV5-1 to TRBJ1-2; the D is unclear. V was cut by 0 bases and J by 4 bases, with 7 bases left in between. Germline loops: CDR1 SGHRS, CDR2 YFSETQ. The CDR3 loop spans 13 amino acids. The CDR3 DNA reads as TGCGCCAGCAGCTTGGAGCCGGGCTATGGCTACACCTTC. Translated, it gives CASSLEPGYGYTF.

The CDR3 region is CASSPTVDTEAFF. The CDR3 DNA is TGCGCCAGCAGCCCGACCGTCGACACTGAAGCTTTCTTT. This chain uses TRBV4-1 with TRBJ1-1; D is uncertain. CDR3 size: 13 residues. From germline, CDR1 is MGHRA and CDR2 YSYEKL. Trimming cost V 4 bases and J 3 bases, with 9 bases left between them.

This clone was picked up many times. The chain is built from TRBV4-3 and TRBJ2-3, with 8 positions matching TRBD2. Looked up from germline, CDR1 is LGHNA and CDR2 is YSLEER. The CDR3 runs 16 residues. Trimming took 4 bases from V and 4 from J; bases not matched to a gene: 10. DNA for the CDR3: TGCGCCAGCAGCCTTCGCAGGGGTAGCGGGGCAGATACGCAGTATTTT. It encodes CASSLRRGSGADTQYF.

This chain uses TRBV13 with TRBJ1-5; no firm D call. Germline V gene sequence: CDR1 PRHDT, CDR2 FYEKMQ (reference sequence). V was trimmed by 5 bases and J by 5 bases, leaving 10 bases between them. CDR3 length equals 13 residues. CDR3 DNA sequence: TGTGCCAGCAGCGTGGGTCCCCATCAGCCCCAGCATTTT. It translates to CASSVGPHQPQHF.

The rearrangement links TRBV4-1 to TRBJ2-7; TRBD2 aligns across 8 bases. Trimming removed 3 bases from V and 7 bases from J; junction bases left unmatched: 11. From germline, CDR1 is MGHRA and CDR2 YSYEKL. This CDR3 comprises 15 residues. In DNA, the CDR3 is TGCGCCAGCAGCCACTTCAGGGGCGGGAGGTCTGAGCAGTACTTC. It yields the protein CASSHFRGGRSEQYF.

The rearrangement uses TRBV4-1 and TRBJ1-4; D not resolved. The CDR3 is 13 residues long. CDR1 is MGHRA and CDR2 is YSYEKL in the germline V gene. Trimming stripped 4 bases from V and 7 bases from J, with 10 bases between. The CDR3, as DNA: TGCGCCAGCAGCCCCATTCGGGCTGAAAAACTGTTTTTT. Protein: CASSPIRAEKLFF.

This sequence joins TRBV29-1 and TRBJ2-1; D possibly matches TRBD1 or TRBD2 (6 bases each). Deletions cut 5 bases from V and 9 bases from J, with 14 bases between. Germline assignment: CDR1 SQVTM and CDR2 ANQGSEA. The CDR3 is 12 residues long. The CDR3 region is CSVRGDWGEQFF. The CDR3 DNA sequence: TGCAGCGTTAGGGGGGATTGGGGTGAGCAGTTCTTC.

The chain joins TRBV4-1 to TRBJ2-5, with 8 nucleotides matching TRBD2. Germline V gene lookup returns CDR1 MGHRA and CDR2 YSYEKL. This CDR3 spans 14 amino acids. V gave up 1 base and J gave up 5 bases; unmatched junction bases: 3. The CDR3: CASSQVAGWETQYF. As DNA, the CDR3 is TGCGCCAGCAGCCAAGTAGCGGGGTGGGAGACCCAGTACTTC.

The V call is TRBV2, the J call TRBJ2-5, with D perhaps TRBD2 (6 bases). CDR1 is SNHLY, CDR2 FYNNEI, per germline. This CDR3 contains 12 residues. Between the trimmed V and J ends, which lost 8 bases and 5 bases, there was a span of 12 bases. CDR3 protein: CASLGTPETQYF. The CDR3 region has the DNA TGTGCCAGCCTCGGGACTCCGGAGACCCAGTACTTC.

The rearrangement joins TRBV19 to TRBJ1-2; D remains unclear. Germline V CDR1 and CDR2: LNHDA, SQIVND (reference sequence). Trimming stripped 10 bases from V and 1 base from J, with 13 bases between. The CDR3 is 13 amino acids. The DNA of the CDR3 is TGTGCCACTTGGGGAGCTTTTAACTATGGCTACACCTTC. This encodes CATWGAFNYGYTF. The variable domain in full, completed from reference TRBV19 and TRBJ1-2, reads DGGITQSPKYLFRKEGQNVTLSCEQNLNHDAMYWYRQDPGQGLRLIYYSQIVNDFQKGDIAEGYSVSREKKESFPLTVTSAQKNPTAFYLCATWGAFNYGYTFGSGTRLTVV.

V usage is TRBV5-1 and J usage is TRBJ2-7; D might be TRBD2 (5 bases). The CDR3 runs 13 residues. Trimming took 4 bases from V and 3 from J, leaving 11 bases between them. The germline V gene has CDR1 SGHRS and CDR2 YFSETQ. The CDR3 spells CASSQVGDYEQYF. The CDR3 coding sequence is TGCGCCAGCAGCCAGGTCGGGGACTACGAGCAGTACTTC.

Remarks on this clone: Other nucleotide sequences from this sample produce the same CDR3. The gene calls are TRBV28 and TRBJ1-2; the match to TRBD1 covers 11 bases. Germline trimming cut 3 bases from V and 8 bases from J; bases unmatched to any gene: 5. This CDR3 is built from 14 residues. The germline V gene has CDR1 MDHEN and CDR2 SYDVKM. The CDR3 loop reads CASSLVGQGDGYTF. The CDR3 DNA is TGTGCCAGCAGTTTGGTGGGACAGGGGGACGGCTACACCTTC.

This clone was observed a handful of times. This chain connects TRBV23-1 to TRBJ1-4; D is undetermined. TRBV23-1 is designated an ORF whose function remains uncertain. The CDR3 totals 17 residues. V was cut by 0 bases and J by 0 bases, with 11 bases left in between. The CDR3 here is CASSQSVRQATNEKLFF. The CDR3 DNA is TGCGCCAGCAGTCAATCGGTGCGGCAGGCAACTAATGAAAAACTGTTTTTT.

The CDR3 spells CASSEVSGGAYEQYF. The CDR3 coding sequence is TGTGCCAGCAGTGAAGTGTCAGGGGGGGCCTACGAGCAGTACTTC. The J gene is TRBJ2-7, the V gene TRBV2; either TRBD1 or TRBD2 may supply D (7 bases each). From germline, CDR1 is SNHLY and CDR2 FYNNEI. V was cut by 1 base and J by 2 bases, with 12 bases left in between. This CDR3 spans 15 amino acids.

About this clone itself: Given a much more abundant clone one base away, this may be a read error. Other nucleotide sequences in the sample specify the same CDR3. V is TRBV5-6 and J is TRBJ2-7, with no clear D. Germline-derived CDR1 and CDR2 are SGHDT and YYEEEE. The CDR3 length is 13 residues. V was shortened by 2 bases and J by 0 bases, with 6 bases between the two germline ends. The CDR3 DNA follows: TGTGCCAGCAGCTTCGGCAGCTCCTACGAGCAGTACTTC. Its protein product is CASSFGSSYEQYF.

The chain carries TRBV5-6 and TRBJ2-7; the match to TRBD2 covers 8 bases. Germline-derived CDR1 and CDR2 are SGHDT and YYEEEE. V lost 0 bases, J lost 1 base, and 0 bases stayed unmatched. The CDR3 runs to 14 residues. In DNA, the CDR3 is TGTGCCAGCAGCTTGGGACTAGCGTCCTACGAGCAGTACTTC. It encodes CASSLGLASYEQYF.

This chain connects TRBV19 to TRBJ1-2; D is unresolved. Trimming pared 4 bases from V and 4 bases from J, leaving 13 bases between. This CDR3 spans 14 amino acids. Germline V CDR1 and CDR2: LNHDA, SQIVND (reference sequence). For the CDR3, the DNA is TGTGCCAGTAGTACATGGATCGTAGGCTATGGCTACACCTTC. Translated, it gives CASSTWIVGYGYTF.

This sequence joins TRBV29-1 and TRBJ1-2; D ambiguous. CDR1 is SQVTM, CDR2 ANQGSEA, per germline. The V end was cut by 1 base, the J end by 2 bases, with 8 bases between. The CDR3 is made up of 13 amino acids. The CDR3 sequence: CSVEVASNYGYTF. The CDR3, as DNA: TGCAGCGTTGAAGTGGCGAGCAACTATGGCTACACCTTC. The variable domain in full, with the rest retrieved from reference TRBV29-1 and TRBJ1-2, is SAVISQKPSRDICQRGTSLTIQCQVDSQVTMMFWYRQQPGQSLTLIATANQGSEATYESGFVIDKFPISRPNLTFSTLTVSNMSPEDSSIYLCSVEVASNYGYTFGSGTRLTVV.